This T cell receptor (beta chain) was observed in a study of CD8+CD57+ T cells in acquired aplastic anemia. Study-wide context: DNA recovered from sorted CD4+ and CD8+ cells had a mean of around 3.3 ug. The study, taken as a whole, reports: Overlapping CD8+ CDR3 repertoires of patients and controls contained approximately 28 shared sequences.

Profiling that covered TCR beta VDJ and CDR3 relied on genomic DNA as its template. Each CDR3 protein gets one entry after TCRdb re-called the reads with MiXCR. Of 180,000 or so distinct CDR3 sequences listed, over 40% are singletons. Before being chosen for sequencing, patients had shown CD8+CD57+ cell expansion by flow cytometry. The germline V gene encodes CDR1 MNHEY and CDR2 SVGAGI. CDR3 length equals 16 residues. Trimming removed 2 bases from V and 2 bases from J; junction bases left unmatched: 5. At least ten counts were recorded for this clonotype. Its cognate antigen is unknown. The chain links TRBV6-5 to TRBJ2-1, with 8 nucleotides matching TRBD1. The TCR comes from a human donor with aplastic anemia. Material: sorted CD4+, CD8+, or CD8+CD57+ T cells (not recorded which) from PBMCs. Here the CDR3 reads CASSYTGQEPYNEQFF. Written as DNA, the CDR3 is TGTGCCAGCAGTTACACGGGACAGGAACCCTACAATGAGCAGTTCTTC.